This T cell receptor (beta chain) was identified in a study of cytomegalovirus exposure and HLA in healthy donors. Primers included in the PCR were 60 Vbeta and 13 Jbeta primers. Measured with immunoSEQ multiplex PCR; TCRdb has only the in-frame clones, and not every one. The table includes roughly 180,000 clones, more than 70% detected once. V was pared by 5 bases and J by 9 bases, with 8 bases of the junction left unmatched. CDR1 SGHTA and CDR2 FQGTGA come from the germline V gene. This CDR3 comprises 13 residues. This clonotype originated in a woman aged 40 to 50 in good health and CMV-seropositive. This chain uses TRBV7-3 with TRBJ1-1, with 8 bases that match TRBD1. The sequencing input was PBMCs. The CDR3 spells CASSKTGEGQAFF. The CDR3 coding sequence is TGTGCCAGCAGCAAGACAGGGGAGGGTCAAGCTTTCTTT.